The 26 T cell receptor beta chains below come from one sample, sequenced in a study of blood T cell repertoires in COVID-19. Sequencing was performed with immunoSEQ multiplex PCR; in TCRdb, only in-frame clones are kept and a portion is missing. Of about 75,000 clones in the sample, approximately 89% were seen once. Material for sequencing was peripheral blood. The receptor source for this set is a woman aged 70-85 years with acute or convalescent COVID-19.

This rearrangement joins TRBV28 to TRBJ1-5; D perhaps matches TRBD1 (6 bases). CDR3 length: 15 residues. The ends were cut back, 2 bases at V and 2 bases at J, with 10 bases in the middle. Germline V lookup: CDR1 MDHEN, CDR2 SYDVKM. The CDR3 reads CASSLRYRGNQPQHF. The CDR3 bases are TGTGCCAGCAGTTTACGCTACAGGGGCAATCAGCCCCAGCATTTT.

This chain uses TRBV28 with TRBJ2-1; possibly TRBD2 for D (6 bases). CDR1 is MDHEN, CDR2 SYDVKM, per germline. V lost 6 bases and J 7 bases, leaving 13 bases between the germline ends. The CDR3 has 13 residues. The CDR3 sequence: CASSLGSTNEQFF. DNA for the CDR3: TGTGCCAGCAGCCTCGGGAGCACAAATGAGCAGTTCTTC. The whole variable domain, remainder taken from reference TRBV28 and TRBJ2-1, is DVKVTQSSRYLVKRTGEKVFLECVQDMDHENMFWYRQDPGLGLRLIYFSYDVKMKEKGDIPEGYSVSREKKERFSLILESASTNQTSMYLCASSLGSTNEQFFGPGTRLTVL.

This clone occurred a few times. V gene TRBV24-1 combines with J gene TRBJ2-2; tentative D call: TRBD1 (5 bases). This CDR3 has 17 residues. The germline V and J ends were trimmed by 9 bases and 0 bases, with 19 bases remaining between them. Germline CDR1 and CDR2: KGHDR and SFDVKD. For the CDR3, the DNA is TGTGCCACCCAGAAAGGGGTGGGTACCGCGAACACCGGGGAGCTGTTTTTT. This codes for CATQKGVGTANTGELFF.

The chain carries TRBV11-2 and TRBJ2-1; 7 bases are a match to TRBD2. The CDR3 runs to 14 residues. The germline V gene encodes CDR1 SGHAT and CDR2 FQNNGV. J was trimmed by 8 bases and V by 8 bases; bases with no gene match: 12. Here the CDR3 reads CASGVSGRGDEQFF. The CDR3 DNA sequence: TGTGCCAGCGGCGTTAGCGGGCGCGGAGATGAGCAGTTCTTC.

This chain links TRBV28 with TRBJ1-6, with 8 bases that match TRBD1. Per germline, CDR1 MDHEN and CDR2 SYDVKM. With V trimmed by 4 bases and J by 7 bases, 3 bases remained unmatched. CDR3 length: 14 amino acids. The CDR3 DNA reads TGTGCCAGCAGTTCGGACAGGGAAAATTCACCCCTCCACTTT. Protein: CASSSDRENSPLHF.

The CDR3 is CASSEAGRGRNIQYF. In DNA form, the CDR3 reads TGTGCCAGCAGTGAAGCTGGGAGGGGCCGGAACATTCAGTACTTC. The V and J genes are TRBV2 and TRBJ2-4; 7 nucleotides agree with TRBD2. The V and J ends lost 0 bases and 7 bases, in that order; junction bases with no gene match: 6. Germline V gives CDR1 SNHLY, CDR2 FYNNEI. CDR3 length equals 15 residues.

The rearrangement uses TRBV4-1 and TRBJ2-1, with TRBD2 matching over 14 bases. Germline V lookup: CDR1 MGHRA, CDR2 YSYEKL. The CDR3 is 17 amino acids. J gave up 8 bases and V 2 bases, and 8 bases lay outside the gene matches. Written as DNA, the CDR3 is TGCGCCAGCAGCCAATCAGGGACTAGCGGGGGTAAATATGAGCAGTTCTTC. Protein: CASSQSGTSGGKYEQFF.

This clone was counted a few times. The chain couples TRBV7-2 to TRBJ1-1; D possibly corresponds to TRBD1 (5 bases). There are 14 residues in the CDR3. The germline gives CDR1 SGHTA, CDR2 FQGNSA. The germline V and J ends were trimmed by 7 bases and 1 base, with 13 bases remaining between them. CDR3 residues: CASTLDGGNTEAFF. DNA of the CDR3: TGTGCCAGCACCCTGGACGGGGGGAACACTGAAGCTTTCTTT.

This rearrangement joins TRBV4-3 to TRBJ2-1; D remains ambiguous. This CDR3 has 14 amino acids. Deletions cut 5 bases from V and 7 bases from J, with 15 bases between. Germline V gene data show CDR1 as LGHNA and CDR2 as YSLEER. The CDR3 DNA sequence: TGCGCCAGCAGCGATCACTATCCTCCTAATGAGCAGTTCTTC. Protein sequence: CASSDHYPPNEQFF.

V is TRBV5-5 and J is TRBJ1-4; the match to TRBD1 covers 9 bases. Losses at the gene ends were 3 bases for V and 7 bases for J; bases not matched to a gene: 4. The CDR3 extends over 14 amino acids. From germline, CDR1 is SGHKS and CDR2 YYEKEE (reference sequence). The CDR3 nucleotides read TGTGCCAGCAGCTCTCCGACAGGGGGTGAAAAACTGTTTTTT. Its translation: CASSSPTGGEKLFF.

The chain employs TRBV1 and TRBJ2-7; no check of the table's D call, TRBD1, against the DNA was made. TRBV1 is a recognized pseudogene. This CDR3 is built from 13 residues. The CDR3 reads CTSSQGLSSEQYF. Written as DNA, the CDR3 is TGCACCAGCAGCCAGGGGCTTAGTAGCGAGCAGTACTTC.

The genes are TRBV19 and TRBJ2-1, with 9 bases identical to TRBD2. The junction had 11 bases not matched to a gene; V was cut back by 5 bases and J by 6 bases. The CDR3 is 16 amino acids. Germline V CDR1 and CDR2: LNHDA, SQIVND (reference sequence). CDR3 nucleotides: TGTGCCAGTAGTCCCCGCGGTAGCGGGAGTCCCAATGAGCAGTTCTTC. Residues: CASSPRGSGSPNEQFF. The full variable domain, completed using reference TRBV19 and TRBJ2-1, is DGGITQSPKYLFRKEGQNVTLSCEQNLNHDAMYWYRQDPGQGLRLIYYSQIVNDFQKGDIAEGYSVSREKKESFPLTVTSAQKNPTAFYLCASSPRGSGSPNEQFFGPGTRLTVL.

The gene calls are TRBV9 and TRBJ1-4; D remains ambiguous. This CDR3 is 14 amino acids long. Trimming stripped 0 bases from V and 11 bases from J, with 14 bases between. Germline values: CDR1 SGDLS, CDR2 YYNGEE. The CDR3 DNA sequence: TGTGCCAGCAGCGTAGGAGACTCGGTGGCCAAACTGTTTTTT. Amino acid sequence: CASSVGDSVAKLFF.

The V gene is TRBV7-2, the J gene TRBJ2-3, with 8 bases lining up with TRBD2. Germline V gene data show CDR1 as SGHTA and CDR2 as FQGNSA. The V and J ends lost 5 bases and 3 bases, in that order; junction bases with no gene match: 10. CDR3 length equals 16 residues. Here the CDR3 reads CASSTRRGVGTDTQYF. In DNA form, the CDR3 reads TGTGCCAGCAGCACGAGGCGGGGGGTTGGGACAGATACGCAGTATTTT.

CDR3 nucleotides: TGTGCCAGCAGCCCGACAGGGGGCCCCTATGGCTACACCTTC. This sequence encodes CASSPTGGPYGYTF. The V gene is TRBV28, the J gene TRBJ1-2; TRBD1 agrees at 10 bases. Germline V gene data show CDR1 as MDHEN and CDR2 as SYDVKM. V dropped 6 bases and J dropped 4; count of bases not matched to a gene: 5. The length of the CDR3 is 14 residues.

J is TRBJ1-5 and V is TRBV7-2; D call uncertain. Germline V CDR1 and CDR2: SGHTA, FQGNSA. The CDR3 contains 13 residues. V was shortened by 3 bases and J by 4 bases, with 7 bases between the two germline ends. CDR3: CASSFDGNQPQHF. CDR3 nucleotides: TGTGCCAGCAGCTTTGACGGGAATCAGCCCCAGCATTTT.

This sequence joins TRBV5-1 and TRBJ2-7, with TRBD1 matching over 9 bases. CDR3 size: 15 residues. CDR1 is SGHRS, CDR2 YFSETQ, per germline. V lost 3 bases to trimming and J lost 2 bases; unmatched junction nucleotides: 6. The CDR3 loop is CASSSGQGIPYEQYF. For the CDR3, the DNA is TGCGCCAGCAGCTCAGGACAGGGGATACCCTACGAGCAGTACTTC.

The chain is built from TRBV6-5 and TRBJ2-3; tentatively, D is TRBD2 (6 bases). CDR3 length: 15 residues. CDR1 and CDR2 from the germline V gene are MNHEY and SVGAGI. The germline V and J ends were trimmed by 6 bases and 1 base, with 14 bases remaining between them. The CDR3 coding sequence is TGTGCCAGCAGCCTGGAAAGCGGGCGCACAGATACGCAGTATTTT. It codes for CASSLESGRTDTQYF.

J is TRBJ1-2 and V is TRBV27; no clear D. CDR3 size: 13 residues. The V gene's germline CDR1 is MNHEY and CDR2 SMNVEV (reference sequence). Trimming took 3 bases from V and 8 from J, leaving 13 bases between them. The CDR3 DNA is TGTGCCAGCAGTTTTCGTGGGCGCGACGGCTACACCTTC. Amino acid sequence: CASSFRGRDGYTF.

The table lists this clone with a count of one. The DNA of the CDR3 is TGCAGCACCAGACAGGGCCTGAATACGCAGTATTTT. It translates to CSTRQGLNTQYF. The chain uses TRBV29-1 and TRBJ2-3; 7 nucleotides agree with TRBD1. J gave up 7 bases and V 8 bases, and 9 bases lay outside the gene matches. Germline V lookup: CDR1 SQVTM, CDR2 ANQGSEA. The CDR3 sequence is 12 residues long.

The chain joins TRBV30 to TRBJ2-3, with D tentatively TRBD1 (5 bases). The CDR3 consists of 15 residues. The V end lost 1 base, the J end lost 1 base, and 12 bases lay between the germline ends. Germline V gives CDR1 GTSNPN, CDR2 SVGIG (reference sequence). CDR3 sequence reads: CAWSDYRLGTDTQYF. For the CDR3, the DNA is TGTGCCTGGAGTGATTACAGGTTGGGCACAGATACGCAGTATTTT.

The chain uses TRBV7-2 and TRBJ1-5; TRBD1 might be the D (5 bases). The germline CDR1 and CDR2 sequences are SGHTA and FQGNSA. The CDR3 covers 14 residues. Trimming removed 3 bases from V and 7 bases from J, with 13 bases in between. CDR3 in DNA: TGTGCCAGCAGCTTGGGCACAGGTTGGCAGCCCCAGCATTTT. Protein: CASSLGTGWQPQHF.

V gene TRBV4-1 combines with J gene TRBJ2-1, with 12 bases fitting TRBD2. Unmatched junction bases numbered 7, after V lost 2 bases and J lost 8 bases. The CDR3 runs 16 residues. CDR1 and CDR2 (germline): MGHRA, YSYEKL. DNA for the CDR3: TGCGCCAGCAGCCAACCCGGGACTAGCGGGTCCCATGAGCAGTTCTTC. Translated, it gives CASSQPGTSGSHEQFF.

The chain uses TRBV28 and TRBJ1-4; D ambiguous. CDR3 length: 12 residues. The V end was cut by 5 bases, the J end by 15 bases, with 16 bases between. CDR1 is MDHEN, CDR2 SYDVKM, per germline. The CDR3: CASSPRGPMVFF. CDR3 DNA: TGTGCCAGCAGTCCCCGTGGGCCCATGGTGTTTTTT.

V usage is TRBV28 and J usage is TRBJ2-7; 9 nucleotides match TRBD1. From germline, CDR1 is MDHEN and CDR2 SYDVKM. The J segment lost 6 bases and the V segment lost 5 bases, leaving 8 bases of the junction unmatched. This CDR3 is built from 14 residues. CDR3 coding DNA: TGTGCCAGCAGTCCCCGGACAGGGGTAGGCGAGCAGTACTTC. It codes for CASSPRTGVGEQYF.

V usage is TRBV7-9 and J usage is TRBJ2-5, with TRBD1 as a possible D gene (7 bases). The V gene's germline CDR1 is SEHNR and CDR2 FQNEAQ (reference sequence). V lost 5 bases and J 2 bases, leaving 15 bases between the germline ends. The CDR3 extends over 15 amino acids. CDR3 DNA sequence: TGTGCCAGCAGCCCGGAGACAGGGAGGCAAGAGACCCAGTACTTC. The encoded protein is CASSPETGRQETQYF.